Described below is a single T cell receptor (beta chain) sequence and its context. Its antigen is still unknown. This entry is derived from a study of OX40 agonist ivuxolimab in advanced cancers. The wider study: Ivuxolimab doses were 0.01, 0.1, 0.3, 1.5, 3 or 10 mg/kg every 2 weeks. Study observations and caveats: Antigen specificity of clonally expanded peripheral T cells was not established.

The CDR3 has 15 residues. V lost 6 bases to trimming and J lost 0 bases, with 14 bases between them. Germline V gene data show CDR1 as SGHNT and CDR2 as YYREEE (reference sequence). Clones were sequenced by immunoSEQ multiplex PCR, and TCRdb holds only the in-frame ones, with some missing. The sample includes 30,000 to 40,000 clones, 80% to 90% seen only once; the top ten take around 0.56%. The origin of this receptor is an adult with an advanced solid tumor such as melanoma, head and neck, liver or kidney cancer. Here the sequenced sample was CD4+ or CD8+ T cells sorted from blood, taken in a trial of the OX40 agonist ivuxolimab. This chain links TRBV5-4 with TRBJ2-3; D assignment may be TRBD1 or TRBD2 (6 bases each). The CDR3 coding sequence is TGTGCCAGCACCCTGGGGGCGGGGAGCACAGATACGCAGTATTTT. Amino acid sequence: CASTLGAGSTDTQYF. The full variable domain, in which reference TRBV5-4 and TRBJ2-3 provide the parts outside the CDR3, is ETGVTQSPTHLIKTRGQQVTLRCSSQSGHNTVSWYQQALGQGPQFIFQYYREEENGRGNFPPRFSGLQFPNYSSELNVNALELDDSALYLCASTLGAGSTDTQYFGPGTRLTVL.